Here is one T cell receptor (beta chain) with its context. The target antigen is unknown. The sample originates from a study of post-analysis software for immune sequencing data. Study findings and constraints: Included in a set of roughly five TRBV segments more frequent in patients than controls were TRBV5-6, TRBV5-1 and TRBV20-1.

CDR3 length: 12 amino acids. Germline CDR1 is DFQATT and CDR2 is SNEGSKA (reference sequence). V was shortened by 3 bases and J by 11 bases, with 14 bases between the two germline ends. Unique molecular identifiers had been added to the TCR beta cDNA libraries. TCRdb reprocessed the PCR reads with MiXCR, giving one entry per CDR3 protein. Among fewer than 600,000 distinct CDR3 sequences listed, less than 45% were seen once. The sequenced sample consisted of blood. J is TRBJ2-1 and V is TRBV20-1; D is undetermined. This clonotype was obtained from a girl under 18 with multiple sclerosis. Here the CDR3 DNA reads TGCAGTGCTAGGACTCCTAAGTCAAAGCAGTTCTTC. It yields the protein CSARTPKSKQFF.